Sequencing of this T cell receptor (beta chain) was carried out in a study of T cells in Graves' hyperthyroidism and ophthalmopathy. This clonotype occurred a few times. Its cognate antigen is unknown. J lost 4 bases, V lost 6 bases, and 6 bases had no gene match. This CDR3 comprises 14 residues. Germline-derived CDR1 and CDR2 are SGHNT and YYREEE (reference sequence). The study's findings and limits: In validation, the model predicted ophthalmopathy. These predictions came a median about 6.2 months before onset. Most clonotypes expanded in the thyroid (above 0.001) were also present in blood.

Amplification of TCR beta CDR3 regions was performed using RNA transcripts as template. HTBI primers were used for first-round RT-PCR of the TCR CDR3. TCRdb re-analysed the multiplex PCR reads in MiXCR, keeping a single row per CDR3 protein. The sample comprises hundreds of thousands of distinct CDR3 sequences, less than 15% of which are singletons, and about 9.4% rests with the top ten. This chain connects TRBV5-4 to TRBJ2-3; 9 bases are a match to TRBD2. This TCR derives from a woman between 18 and 29 years old with Graves' hyperthyroidism. The source material was blood. CDR3 loop: CASTIAGGADTQYF. DNA of the CDR3: TGTGCCAGCACAATCGCGGGAGGGGCAGATACGCAGTATTTT. The variable domain in full, with the rest retrieved from reference TRBV5-4 and TRBJ2-3, is ETGVTQSPTHLIKTRGQQVTLRCSSQSGHNTVSWYQQALGQGPQFIFQYYREEENGRGNFPPRFSGLQFPNYSSELNVNALELDDSALYLCASTIAGGADTQYFGPGTRLTVL.